The 7 T cell receptor beta chains below come from one sample, sequenced in a study of TIL therapy for anti-PD-1-resistant metastatic lung cancer. The libraries were made with immunoSEQ v3. Produced via immunoSEQ multiplex PCR; TCRdb's table is partial and in-frame only. This sample carries tens of thousands of clones, 60% to 85% of them seen once, and the ten largest clones take nearly 7.5%. As for time point: pre-treatment sample, taken before nivolumab and TIL therapy. Material: blood, obtained at baseline. All receptors come from a person aged 25-85 years with non-small cell lung cancer.

There are a few counts of this clone. Other DNA sequences in the sample encode the same CDR3. CDR3 loop: CASSEDRAYEKLFF. CDR3 coding DNA: TGTGCCAGCAGTGAGGACAGGGCGTACGAAAAACTGTTTTTT. The chain employs TRBV6-1 and TRBJ1-4; TRBD1 agrees at 8 bases. The CDR3 is made up of 14 amino acids. The V gene's germline CDR1 is MNHNS and CDR2 SASEGT. J lost 8 bases, V lost 3 bases, and 5 bases had no gene match.

The chain uses TRBV30 and TRBJ1-4, with 9 bases aligning to TRBD1. The CDR3 sequence is 17 residues long. Germline V lookup: CDR1 GTSNPN, CDR2 SVGIG (reference sequence). The J segment lost 4 bases and the V segment lost 2 bases, leaving 11 bases of the junction unmatched. The CDR3 sequence is CAWSSTGGALFNEKLFF. The CDR3 DNA is TGTGCCTGGAGTTCGACAGGGGGGGCCCTTTTTAATGAAAAACTGTTTTTT.

This clone has more than one count but fewer than ten. The gene calls are TRBV6-1 and TRBJ2-7; D is perhaps TRBD1 (6 bases). CDR1 is MNHNS, CDR2 SASEGT, per germline. Trimming pared 6 bases from V and 3 bases from J, leaving 12 bases between. CDR3 size: 13 residues. CDR3 sequence: CASRTGLYYEQYF. CDR3 DNA: TGTGCCAGCAGAACAGGGTTATACTACGAGCAGTACTTC.

The CDR3 reads CASSLFLRPDTQYF. The CDR3 bases are TGTGCCAGCAGTTTATTCTTGAGGCCAGATACGCAGTATTTT. The V gene is TRBV27, the J gene TRBJ2-3; no reliable D call. This CDR3 has 14 amino acids. In germline, CDR1 is MNHEY, CDR2 SMNVEV (reference sequence). The V end was cut by 1 base, the J end by 4 bases, with 9 bases between.

The chain links TRBV2 to TRBJ2-7; 7 positions match TRBD1. The CDR3 runs to 12 residues. Losses at the gene ends were 6 bases for V and 3 bases for J; bases not matched to a gene: 2. CDR1 is SNHLY and CDR2 is FYNNEI in the germline V gene. CDR3 nucleotides: TGTGCCAGCAGCGGGGACAGCTACGAGCAGTACTTC. Its translation: CASSGDSYEQYF.

V usage is TRBV4-3 and J usage is TRBJ2-3; D possibly matches TRBD1 or TRBD2 (5 bases each). V was clipped by 4 bases and J by 4 bases, with 9 bases between them. The germline CDR1 and CDR2 sequences are LGHNA and YSLEER. This CDR3 comprises 13 residues. CDR3 in DNA: TGCGCCAGCAGCCCCGAGGGGTCAGATACGCAGTATTTT. The encoded protein is CASSPEGSDTQYF.

The sample holds a few counts of this clone. J is TRBJ2-2 and V is TRBV29-1; 8 bases are shared with TRBD1. The V gene end was trimmed by 7 bases and the J gene end by 4 bases; junction bases not matched to a gene: 8. This CDR3 is built from 14 residues. Germline assignment: CDR1 SQVTM and CDR2 ANQGSEA. The CDR3 protein is CSGGQGVFTGELFF. CDR3 coding DNA: TGCAGCGGCGGACAGGGTGTTTTCACCGGGGAGCTGTTTTTT.